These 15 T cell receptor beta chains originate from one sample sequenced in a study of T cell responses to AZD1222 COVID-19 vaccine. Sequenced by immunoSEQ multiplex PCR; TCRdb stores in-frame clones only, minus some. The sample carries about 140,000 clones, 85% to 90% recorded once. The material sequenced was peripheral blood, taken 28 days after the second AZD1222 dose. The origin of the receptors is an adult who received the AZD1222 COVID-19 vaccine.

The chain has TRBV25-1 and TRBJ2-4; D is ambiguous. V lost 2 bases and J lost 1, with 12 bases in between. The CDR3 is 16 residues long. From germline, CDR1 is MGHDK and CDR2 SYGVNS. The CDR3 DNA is TGTGCCAGCAGTGAAGCCTCGTTTGGGGCCAAAAACATTCAGTACTTC. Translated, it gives CASSEASFGAKNIQYF.

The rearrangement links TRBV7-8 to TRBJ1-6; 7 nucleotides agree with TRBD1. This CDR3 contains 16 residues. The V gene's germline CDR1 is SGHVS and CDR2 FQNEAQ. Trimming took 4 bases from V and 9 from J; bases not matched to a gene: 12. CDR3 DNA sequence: TGTGCCAGCAGCTCGCAACAGGGGAGTAGTAGTTCACCCCTCCACTTT. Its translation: CASSSQQGSSSSPLHF.

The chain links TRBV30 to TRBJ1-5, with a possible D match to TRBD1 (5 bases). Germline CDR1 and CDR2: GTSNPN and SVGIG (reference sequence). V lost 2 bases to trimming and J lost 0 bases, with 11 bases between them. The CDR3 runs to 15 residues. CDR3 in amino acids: CAWSKDSYSNQPQHF. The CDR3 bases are TGTGCCTGGAGTAAAGACAGCTATAGCAATCAGCCCCAGCATTTT.

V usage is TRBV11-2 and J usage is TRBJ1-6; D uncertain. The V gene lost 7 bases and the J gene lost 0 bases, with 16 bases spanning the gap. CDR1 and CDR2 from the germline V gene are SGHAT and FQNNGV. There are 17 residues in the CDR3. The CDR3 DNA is TGTGCCAGCATGAGAACACCTTCGAGCTCCTATAATTCACCCCTCCACTTT. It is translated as CASMRTPSSSYNSPLHF.

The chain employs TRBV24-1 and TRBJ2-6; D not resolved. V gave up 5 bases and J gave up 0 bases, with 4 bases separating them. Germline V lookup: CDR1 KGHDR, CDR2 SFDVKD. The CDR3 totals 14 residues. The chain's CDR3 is CATSGSSGANVLTF. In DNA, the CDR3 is TGTGCCACCAGTGGGTCCTCTGGGGCCAACGTCCTGACTTTC.

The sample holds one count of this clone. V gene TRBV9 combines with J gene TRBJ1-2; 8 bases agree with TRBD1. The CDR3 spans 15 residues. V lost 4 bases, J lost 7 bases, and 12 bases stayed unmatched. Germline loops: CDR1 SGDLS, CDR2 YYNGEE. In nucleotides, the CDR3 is TGTGCCAGCAGCTCGACAGGGGCCCTCGTGCGTGGCTACACCTTC. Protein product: CASSSTGALVRGYTF.

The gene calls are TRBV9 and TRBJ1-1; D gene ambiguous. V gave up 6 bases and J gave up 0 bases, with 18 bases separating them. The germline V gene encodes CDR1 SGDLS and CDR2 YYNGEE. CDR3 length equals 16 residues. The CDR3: CASISGNMWMNTEAFF. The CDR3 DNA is TGTGCCAGCATCAGCGGCAATATGTGGATGAACACTGAAGCTTTCTTT.

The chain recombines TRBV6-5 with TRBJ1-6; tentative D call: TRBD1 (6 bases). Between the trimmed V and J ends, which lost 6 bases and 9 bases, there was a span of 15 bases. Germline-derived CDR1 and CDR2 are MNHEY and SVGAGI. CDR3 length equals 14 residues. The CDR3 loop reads CASSRPGVGSPLHF. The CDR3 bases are TGTGCCAGCAGCCGCCCAGGGGTCGGTTCACCCCTCCACTTT.

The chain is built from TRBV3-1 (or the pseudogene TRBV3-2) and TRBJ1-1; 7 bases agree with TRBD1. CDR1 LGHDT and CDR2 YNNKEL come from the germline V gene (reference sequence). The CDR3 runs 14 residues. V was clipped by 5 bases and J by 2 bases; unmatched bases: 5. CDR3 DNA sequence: TGTGCCAGCAGCTTTCGACAGGGTAACACTGAAGCTTTCTTT. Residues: CASSFRQGNTEAFF.

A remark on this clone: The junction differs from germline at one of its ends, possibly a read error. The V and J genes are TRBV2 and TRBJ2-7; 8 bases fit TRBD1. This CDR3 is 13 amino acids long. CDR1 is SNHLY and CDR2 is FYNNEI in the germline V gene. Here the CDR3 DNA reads TGTGCCAGCATCTACCTCGGCCCGGGACAGGTCGTCTTC. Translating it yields CASIYLGPGQVVF.

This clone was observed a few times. Here the CDR3 DNA reads TGTGCCAGCAGTTCGGGTAGTGGAAAGACCCAGTACTTC. Amino acids: CASSSGSGKTQYF. J is TRBJ2-5 and V is TRBV7-2; D gene ambiguous. The CDR3 totals 13 residues. Germline CDR1 and CDR2: SGHTA and FQGNSA. Trimming shortened V by 6 bases and J by 6 bases, and 14 bases separated the two germline ends. Complete variable domain (other parts from reference TRBV7-2 and TRBJ2-5): GAGVSQSPSNKVTEKGKDVELRCDPISGHTALYWYRQSLGQGLEFLIYFQGNSAPDKSGLPSDRFSAERTGGSVSTLTIQRTQQEDSAVYLCASSSGSGKTQYFGPGTRLLVL.

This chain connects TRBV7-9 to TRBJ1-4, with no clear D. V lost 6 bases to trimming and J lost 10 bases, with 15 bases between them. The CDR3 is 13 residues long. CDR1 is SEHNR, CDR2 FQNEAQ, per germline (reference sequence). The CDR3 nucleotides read TGTGCCAGCAGATCGCGAACAGCCCCAAAACTGTTTTTT. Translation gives CASRSRTAPKLFF.

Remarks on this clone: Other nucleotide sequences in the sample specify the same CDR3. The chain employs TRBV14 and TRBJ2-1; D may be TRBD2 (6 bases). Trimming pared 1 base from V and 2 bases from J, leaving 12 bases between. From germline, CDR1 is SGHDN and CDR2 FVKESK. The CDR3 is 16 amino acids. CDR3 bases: TGTGCCAGCAGCCAAGTGGGGGTAGCGGCCTACAATGAGCAGTTCTTC. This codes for CASSQVGVAAYNEQFF.

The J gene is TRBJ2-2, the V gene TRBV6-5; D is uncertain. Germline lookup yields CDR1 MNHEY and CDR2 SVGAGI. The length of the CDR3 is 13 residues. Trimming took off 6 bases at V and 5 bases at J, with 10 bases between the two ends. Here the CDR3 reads CASRTTKTGELFF. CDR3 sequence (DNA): TGTGCCAGCAGAACCACTAAGACCGGGGAGCTGTTTTTT.

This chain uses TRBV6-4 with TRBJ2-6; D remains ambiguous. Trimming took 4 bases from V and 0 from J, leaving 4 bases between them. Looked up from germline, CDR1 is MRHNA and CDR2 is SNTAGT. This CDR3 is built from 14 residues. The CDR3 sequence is CASSADSGANVLTF. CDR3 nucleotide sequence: TGTGCCAGCAGTGCAGACTCTGGGGCCAACGTCCTGACTTTC.